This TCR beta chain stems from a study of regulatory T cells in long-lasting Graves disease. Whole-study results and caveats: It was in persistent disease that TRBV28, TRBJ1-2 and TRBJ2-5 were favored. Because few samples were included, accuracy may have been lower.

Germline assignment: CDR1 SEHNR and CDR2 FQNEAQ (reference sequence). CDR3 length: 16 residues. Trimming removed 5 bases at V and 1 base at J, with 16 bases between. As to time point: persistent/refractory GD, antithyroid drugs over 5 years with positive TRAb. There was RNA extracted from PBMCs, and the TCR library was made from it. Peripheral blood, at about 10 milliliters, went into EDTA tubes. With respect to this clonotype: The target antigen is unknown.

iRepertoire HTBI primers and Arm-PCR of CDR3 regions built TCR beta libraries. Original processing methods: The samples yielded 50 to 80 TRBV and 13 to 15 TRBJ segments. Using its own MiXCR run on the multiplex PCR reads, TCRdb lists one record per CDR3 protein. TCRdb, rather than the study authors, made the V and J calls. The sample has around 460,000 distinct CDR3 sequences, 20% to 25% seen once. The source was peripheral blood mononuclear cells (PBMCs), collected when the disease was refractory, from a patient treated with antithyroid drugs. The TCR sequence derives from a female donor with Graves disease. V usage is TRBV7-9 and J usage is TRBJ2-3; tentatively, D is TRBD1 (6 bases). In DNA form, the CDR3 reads TGTGCCAGCAGCCGCATACAGGGTTTGCGCACAGATACGCAGTATTTT. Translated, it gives CASSRIQGLRTDTQYF. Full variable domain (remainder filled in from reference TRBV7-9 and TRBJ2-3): DTGVSQNPRHKITKRGQNVTFRCDPISEHNRLYWYRQTLGQGPEFLTYFQNEAQLEKSRLLSDRFSAERPKGSFSTLEIQRTEQGDSAMYLCASSRIQGLRTDTQYFGPGTRLTVL.